The clone carrying this T cell receptor beta chain was detected only a few times. The data belong to a study of T-cell reconstitution after alpha-beta-depleted transplantation in children. V was clipped by 6 bases and J by 0 bases; unmatched bases: 3. Germline V gene data show CDR1 as DFQATT and CDR2 as SNEGSKA (reference sequence). The CDR3 contains 14 residues. Unique molecular identifiers were incorporated during preparation of the TCRbeta library. TCRdb re-called the PCR reads through MiXCR, storing one row per CDR3 protein. This table holds roughly 570,000 distinct CDR3 sequences, over 20% found once.

The input for sequencing was PBMCs, taken before TCRalphabeta/CD19-depleted stem cell transplant. This chain links TRBV20-1 with TRBJ1-3, with 9 bases that match TRBD1. This sequence was found in a boy less than two years old with Wiskott-Aldrich syndrome, due to receive a stem cell transplant. The CDR3: CSAKGQGSGNTIYF. CDR3 in DNA: TGCAGTGCGAAGGGACAGGGCTCTGGAAACACCATATATTTT.